This record concerns one T cell receptor (beta chain) sequence. The data were obtained in a study of blood T cell repertoires in COVID-19. Study as a whole: Sources were T cells, B-cell-depleted T cells, or PBMCs; the material itself was cDNA or gDNA.

The CDR3 is made up of 14 amino acids. Germline-derived CDR1 and CDR2 are SEHNR and FQNEAQ (reference sequence). V lost 1 base and J lost 2, with 7 bases in between. In the original analysis: Amplification of reference gene primers provided the estimated nucleated cell counts. Some clones are missing from TCRdb's copy, which holds only in-frame ones; the method was immunoSEQ multiplex PCR. V and J calls and clone size come straight from that table; D and trimming were deduced from the DNA. Of 250,000 to 300,000 clones in the sample, approximately 90% are singletons; the top ten hold about 3.5%. This TCR came from a man younger than 35 with active or convalescent COVID-19. This chain links TRBV7-9 with TRBJ2-3; the D gene is possibly TRBD1 (6 bases). The sequenced material came from peripheral blood. The CDR3 is CASSLDRATDTQYF. CDR3 bases: TGTGCCAGCAGCTTAGACAGGGCCACAGATACGCAGTATTTT.